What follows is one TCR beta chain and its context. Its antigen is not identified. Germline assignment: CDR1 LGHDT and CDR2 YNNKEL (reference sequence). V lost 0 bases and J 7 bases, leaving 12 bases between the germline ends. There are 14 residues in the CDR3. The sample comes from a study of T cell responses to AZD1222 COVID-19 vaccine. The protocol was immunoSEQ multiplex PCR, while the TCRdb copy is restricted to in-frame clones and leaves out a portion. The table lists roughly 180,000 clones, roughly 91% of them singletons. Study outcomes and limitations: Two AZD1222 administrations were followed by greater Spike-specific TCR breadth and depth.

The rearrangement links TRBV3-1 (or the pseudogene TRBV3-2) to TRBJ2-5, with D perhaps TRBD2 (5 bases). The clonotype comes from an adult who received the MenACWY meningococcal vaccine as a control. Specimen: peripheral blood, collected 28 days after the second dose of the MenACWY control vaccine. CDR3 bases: TGTGCCAGCAGCCAAGATAGCGTGGGTAGGACCCAGTACTTC. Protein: CASSQDSVGRTQYF.